This passage covers 27 T cell receptor beta chains from one sample sequenced in a study of response to subunit inactivated influenza vaccine. MiXCR, run by TCRdb on the RT-PCR reads, gives a single entry per CDR3 protein. This sample has a few hundred thousand distinct CDR3 sequences; 20% to 25% occur once, and the top ten carry approximately 10%. Material: PBMCs from blood, obtained less than 22 months after vaccination. The receptors come from a man between 50 and 69 years old who received an inactivated influenza vaccine.

The rearrangement links TRBV7-9 to TRBJ1-5; 7 bases agree with TRBD1. This CDR3 spans 13 amino acids. V shed 2 bases, J shed 9 bases, and the junction held 4 bases outside the gene matches. The V gene's germline CDR1 is SEHNR and CDR2 FQNEAQ (reference sequence). CDR3 nucleotide sequence: TGTGCCAGCAGCTTAACTACAGGGGTGCCCCAGCATTTT. Amino acids: CASSLTTGVPQHF.

The genes are TRBV7-2 and TRBJ1-4; no reliable D call. Trimming removed 5 bases from V and 8 bases from J, with 18 bases in between. The germline V gene encodes CDR1 SGHTA and CDR2 FQGNSA. The CDR3 runs 15 residues. The CDR3 sequence is CASSRGPATQEKLFF. CDR3 DNA sequence: TGTGCCAGCAGCCGTGGACCCGCAACTCAAGAAAAACTGTTTTTT. Variable domain in full (rest from reference TRBV7-2 and TRBJ1-4): GAGVSQSPSNKVTEKGKDVELRCDPISGHTALYWYRQSLGQGLEFLIYFQGNSAPDKSGLPSDRFSAERTGGSVSTLTIQRTQQEDSAVYLCASSRGPATQEKLFFGSGTQLSVL.

The CDR3 bases are TGTGCCAGTAGTATAGCCGGGGGCCCCCCAGATACGCAGTATTTT. Its protein product is CASSIAGGPPDTQYF. V is TRBV19 and J is TRBJ2-3, with D perhaps given as TRBD1 or TRBD2 (6 bases each). The CDR3 spans 15 residues. CDR1 is LNHDA and CDR2 is SQIVND in the germline V gene (reference sequence). The germline V and J ends were trimmed by 1 base and 4 bases, with 12 bases remaining between them.

This chain joins TRBV20-1 and TRBJ1-3; D unclear. This CDR3 spans 15 amino acids. V was trimmed by 5 bases and J by 0 bases, leaving 14 bases between them. Germline V gene lookup returns CDR1 DFQATT and CDR2 SNEGSKA (reference sequence). Written as DNA, the CDR3 is TGCAGTGCTCTGACACGGGGATTCTCTGGAAACACCATATATTTT. Its translation is CSALTRGFSGNTIYF.

V usage is TRBV19 and J usage is TRBJ2-2, with 8 bases that match TRBD1. V shed 5 bases and J 4 bases; nucleotides not matched to a gene: 0. Germline CDR1 is LNHDA and CDR2 is SQIVND (reference sequence). The CDR3 is 13 residues long. CDR3 in amino acids: CASSDRGTGELFF. The CDR3 region has the DNA TGTGCCAGTAGTGACAGGGGCACCGGGGAGCTGTTTTTT.

This chain uses TRBV11-2 with TRBJ1-1, with 9 positions matching TRBD1. This CDR3 is 15 amino acids long. Germline trimming cut 4 bases from V and 5 bases from J; bases unmatched to any gene: 8. Germline V lookup: CDR1 SGHAT, CDR2 FQNNGV. The CDR3 coding sequence is TGTGCCAGCAGCTCGAGGGACAGGGACAAAACTGAAGCTTTCTTT. This gives the protein CASSSRDRDKTEAFF.

A few counts support this clonotype. CDR3 sequence (DNA): TGTGCCACCCGGACGGGAAACACCGGGGAGCTGTTTTTT. Translation gives CATRTGNTGELFF. The chain is built from TRBV12-3 or TRBV12-4 and TRBJ2-2; D might be TRBD2 (5 bases). This CDR3 is 13 amino acids long. V shed 10 bases and J shed 2 bases, with 11 bases lying between them.

This clonotype has only a few counts. The rearrangement joins TRBV20-1 to TRBJ1-1; D is possibly TRBD1 (5 bases). The germline gives CDR1 DFQATT, CDR2 SNEGSKA (reference sequence). This CDR3 is 14 amino acids long. V lost 6 bases, J lost 4 bases, and 18 bases lay in between. As DNA, the CDR3 is TGCAGTGCCAAGGGGAGTCCGGGGTCCACTGAAGCTTTCTTT. Protein sequence: CSAKGSPGSTEAFF.

This clonotype was found a few times. This chain links TRBV30 with TRBJ1-2; no clear D gene. CDR1 and CDR2 (germline): GTSNPN, SVGIG (reference sequence). This CDR3 region has 13 residues. Trimming left V 4 bases short and J 8 bases short, with 17 bases between. CDR3 DNA sequence: TGTGCCTGGAAACGGGGAGGTCCTCGGGGCTACACCTTC. This encodes CAWKRGGPRGYTF.

This sequence joins TRBV6-5 and TRBJ2-3; 8 bases agree with TRBD1. The CDR3 totals 17 residues. V lost 2 bases to trimming and J lost 0 bases; unmatched junction nucleotides: 7. Germline loops: CDR1 MNHEY, CDR2 SVGAGI. The CDR3 DNA reads as TGTGCCAGCAGTTACCCGACAGGGGCGTGGAGCACAGATACGCAGTATTTT. It is translated as CASSYPTGAWSTDTQYF.

This clonotype was seen only a few times. The V and J genes are TRBV12-3 or TRBV12-4 and TRBJ1-1, with a possible D match to TRBD1 (5 bases). The CDR3 consists of 12 residues. The V and J ends lost 2 bases and 10 bases respectively, with 11 bases between them. The CDR3 DNA reads as TGTGCCAGCAGTTTACCGGGGAGGGGAGCTTTCTTT. Translating gives CASSLPGRGAFF.

This clonotype was detected ten times or more. The chain joins TRBV7-2 to TRBJ1-6; 7 bases map to TRBD1. The germline V gene encodes CDR1 SGHTA and CDR2 FQGNSA. The junction had 2 bases not matched to a gene; V was cut back by 3 bases and J by 0 bases. The CDR3 runs 16 residues. The chain's CDR3 is CASSFTGASYNSPLHF. The CDR3 nucleotides are TGTGCCAGCAGCTTTACAGGGGCCTCCTATAATTCACCCCTCCACTTT.

This clonotype was detected a few times. V is TRBV11-2 and J is TRBJ2-1; no clear D. CDR1 is SGHAT and CDR2 is FQNNGV in the germline V gene. The germline V and J ends were trimmed by 3 bases and 10 bases, with 7 bases remaining between them. CDR3 size: 11 residues. The chain's CDR3 is CASSFIGEQFF. DNA for the CDR3: TGTGCCAGCAGCTTTATAGGGGAGCAGTTCTTC.

The table lists this clonotype with a few counts. This sequence joins TRBV4-2 and TRBJ2-7; perhaps TRBD2 as D (5 bases). V was pared by 1 base and J by 0 bases, with 13 bases between. Germline V gene lookup returns CDR1 LGHNA and CDR2 YNFKEQ. The CDR3 is made up of 16 amino acids. This chain's CDR3 is CASSQVKDYNSYEQYF. CDR3 bases: TGTGCCAGCAGCCAAGTTAAAGACTACAACTCCTACGAGCAGTACTTC.

Many counts were recorded for this clonotype. The rearrangement joins TRBV5-5 to TRBJ1-1; 11 bases match TRBD1. The CDR3 has 15 residues. V shed 3 bases and J 5 bases; nucleotides not matched to a gene: 6. The germline V gene has CDR1 SGHKS and CDR2 YYEKEE (reference sequence). The CDR3 region is CASSWTGGGRTEAFF. For the CDR3, the DNA is TGTGCCAGCAGCTGGACAGGGGGCGGGAGGACTGAAGCTTTCTTT.

This clonotype has only one observation. The chain links TRBV4-2 to TRBJ2-7; 10 positions match TRBD2. The germline V gene has CDR1 LGHNA and CDR2 YNFKEQ. This CDR3 has 15 residues. Trimming removed 4 bases from V and 2 bases from J; junction bases left unmatched: 5. The CDR3 region has the DNA TGTGCCAGCAGCCGGGGGACTAGCGCTACCTACGAGCAGTACTTC. Its protein is CASSRGTSATYEQYF.

This clonotype was seen a handful of times. The chain uses TRBV15 and TRBJ1-1; no clear D. The V gene lost 0 bases and the J gene lost 1 base, with 12 bases spanning the gap. Per germline, CDR1 LNHNV and CDR2 YYDKDF (reference sequence). CDR3 size: 16 residues. The CDR3 DNA is TGTGCCACCAGCAGAGATTTTGCTGGGAGGAACACTGAAGCTTTCTTT. Its protein is CATSRDFAGRNTEAFF. Complete variable domain (other parts from reference TRBV15 and TRBJ1-1): DAMVIQNPRYQVTQFGKPVTLSCSQTLNHNVMYWYQQKSSQAPKLLFHYYDKDFNNEADTPDNFQSRRPNTSFCFLDIRSPGLGDTAMYLCATSRDFAGRNTEAFFGQGTRLTVV.

There are many counts of this clonotype. This chain's CDR3 is CASSLRQGNNQPQHF. CDR3 in DNA: TGTGCCAGCAGCTTGAGGCAGGGGAATAATCAGCCCCAGCATTTT. V gene TRBV5-6 combines with J gene TRBJ1-5, with D possibly being TRBD1 (6 bases). Germline CDR1 reads SGHDT; CDR2 reads YYEEEE. Trimming stripped 1 base from V and 4 bases from J, with 12 bases between. This CDR3 spans 15 amino acids.

The chain links TRBV6-5 to TRBJ2-3; no definite D call. The CDR3 contains 14 residues. Per the germline V gene, CDR1 is MNHEY and CDR2 is SVGAGI. The V gene lost 2 bases and the J gene lost 4 bases, with 10 bases spanning the gap. This CDR3 is CASSYRDSADTQYF. The CDR3 region has the DNA TGTGCCAGCAGTTACAGGGATAGTGCAGATACGCAGTATTTT.

This clonotype was seen a few times. This chain uses TRBV2 with TRBJ2-5, with a tentative D call TRBD2 (5 bases). The germline V and J ends were trimmed by 7 bases and 3 bases, with 12 bases remaining between them. Germline lookup yields CDR1 SNHLY and CDR2 FYNNEI. The length of the CDR3 is 13 residues. CDR3 sequence (DNA): TGTGCCAGCACAATTACTAGAGAAGAGACCCAGTACTTC. It yields the protein CASTITREETQYF.

This clonotype was seen a handful of times. The V gene is TRBV5-1, the J gene TRBJ2-1, with 10 bases identical to TRBD2. Trimming cost V 0 bases and J 9 bases; bases outside gene matches: 6. Germline assignment: CDR1 SGHRS and CDR2 YFSETQ. The CDR3 has 15 amino acids. The CDR3 sequence is CASSLAAGGLGEQFF. Written as DNA, the CDR3 is TGCGCCAGCAGCTTGGCAGCGGGGGGGCTTGGTGAGCAGTTCTTC.

As DNA, the CDR3 is TGTGCCAGCTCACCTTCAGGGGGCGCAGATCAGCCCCAGCATTTT. Protein: CASSPSGGADQPQHF. V gene TRBV18 combines with J gene TRBJ1-5, with TRBD1 identical over 8 bases. Germline lookup yields CDR1 KGHSH and CDR2 LQKENI. This CDR3 spans 15 amino acids. Germline trimming cut 3 bases from V and 5 bases from J; bases unmatched to any gene: 6.

This chain links TRBV6-5 with TRBJ1-2; D possibly corresponds to TRBD1 (6 bases). The CDR3 contains 19 residues. With 2 bases removed from V and 7 bases from J, the gap between germline ends came to 29 bases. The germline CDR1 and CDR2 sequences are MNHEY and SVGAGI. The CDR3 region is CASSYPQYYRDNRPGGYTF. The CDR3 DNA sequence: TGTGCCAGCAGTTACCCGCAGTATTACCGGGACAACCGACCCGGTGGCTACACCTTC.

This clonotype was detected a few times. V usage is TRBV20-1 and J usage is TRBJ2-1; D perhaps matches TRBD2 (5 bases). Germline V lookup: CDR1 DFQATT, CDR2 SNEGSKA (reference sequence). CDR3 length: 16 amino acids. Trimming stripped 3 bases from V and 5 bases from J, with 20 bases between. The CDR3 region is CSARPLRGSYNNEQFF. DNA for the CDR3: TGCAGTGCTAGGCCCCTTAGAGGGAGTTACAACAATGAGCAGTTCTTC.

The CDR3 is CASSLYRETQYF. CDR3 DNA: TGTGCCAGCAGCCTGTATAGGGAGACCCAGTACTTC. This chain joins TRBV7-2 and TRBJ2-5; D gene unclear. The CDR3 runs to 12 residues. Trimming took off 5 bases at V and 5 bases at J, with 9 bases between the two ends. From germline, CDR1 is SGHTA and CDR2 FQGNSA.

The genes are TRBV7-2 and TRBJ1-3, with D unclear. V was pared by 0 bases and J by 0 bases, with 9 bases between. The CDR3 has 16 residues. Germline V lookup: CDR1 SGHTA, CDR2 FQGNSA. The CDR3 region has the DNA TGTGCCAGCAGCTTAGCCCCCCTGTACTCTGGAAACACCATATATTTT. This translates into CASSLAPLYSGNTIYF.

This clonotype was counted at least ten times. The rearrangement uses TRBV3-1 and TRBJ1-1, with 10 bases that match TRBD1. The V segment lost 1 base and the J segment 8 bases; nucleotides outside the gene matches: 4. From germline, CDR1 is LGHDT and CDR2 YNNKEL (reference sequence). The CDR3 consists of 14 residues. The CDR3 here is CASSQGQGAREAFF. The CDR3, as DNA: TGTGCCAGCAGCCAAGGACAGGGGGCTCGGGAAGCTTTCTTT.